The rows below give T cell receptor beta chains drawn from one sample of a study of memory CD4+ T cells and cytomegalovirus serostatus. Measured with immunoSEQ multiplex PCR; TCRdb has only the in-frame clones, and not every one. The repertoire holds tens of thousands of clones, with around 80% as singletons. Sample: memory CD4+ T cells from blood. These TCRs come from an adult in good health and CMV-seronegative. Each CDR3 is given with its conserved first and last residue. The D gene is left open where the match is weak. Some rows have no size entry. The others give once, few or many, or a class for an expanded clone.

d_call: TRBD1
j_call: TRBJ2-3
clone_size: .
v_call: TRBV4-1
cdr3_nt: TGCGCCAGCAGCCACCACGGACAGGGTACAGATACGCAGTATTTT
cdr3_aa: CASSHHGQGTDTQYF

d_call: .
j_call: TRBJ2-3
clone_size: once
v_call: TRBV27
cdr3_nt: TGTGCCAGCAGATCTAGCACAGATACGCAGTATTTT
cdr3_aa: CASRSSTDTQYF

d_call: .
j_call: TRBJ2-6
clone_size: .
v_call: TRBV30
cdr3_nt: TGTGCCTGGAGGGTCCCTAGCCCCCCTGGGGCCAACGTCCTGACTTTC
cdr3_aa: CAWRVPSPPGANVLTF

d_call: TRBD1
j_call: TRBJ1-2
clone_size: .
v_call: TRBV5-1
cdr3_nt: TGCGCCAGCAGCTCGGCCCGGACAGGGAGATATGGCTACACCTTC
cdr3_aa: CASSSARTGRYGYTF

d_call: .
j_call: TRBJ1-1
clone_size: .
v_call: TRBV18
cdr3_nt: TGTGCCAGCTCACCACTGGGGCAGATGAACACTGAAGCTTTCTTT
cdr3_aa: CASSPLGQMNTEAFF

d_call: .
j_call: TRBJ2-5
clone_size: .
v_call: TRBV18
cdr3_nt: TGTGCCAGCTCCTTCGGACAGAAAGAGACCCAGTACTTC
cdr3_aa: CASSFGQKETQYF

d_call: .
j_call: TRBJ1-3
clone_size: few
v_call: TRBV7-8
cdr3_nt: TGTGCCAGCAGCTTAGGGTTCTCTGGAAACACCATATATTTT
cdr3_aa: CASSLGFSGNTIYF

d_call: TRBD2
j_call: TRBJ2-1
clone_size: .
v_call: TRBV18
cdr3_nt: TGTGCCAGCTCATCCTTGGCGGCGGGAGCGTACAATGAGCAGTTCTTC
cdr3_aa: CASSSLAAGAYNEQFF

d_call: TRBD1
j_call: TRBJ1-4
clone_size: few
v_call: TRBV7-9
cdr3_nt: TGTGCCAGCAGCTTAAGACAGGGAAAATATAATGAAAAACTGTTTTTT
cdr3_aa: CASSLRQGKYNEKLFF

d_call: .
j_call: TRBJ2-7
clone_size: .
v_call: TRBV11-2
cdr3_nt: TGTGCCAGCAGCTCCCGGGACGGTACCTACGAGCAGTACTTC
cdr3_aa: CASSSRDGTYEQYF

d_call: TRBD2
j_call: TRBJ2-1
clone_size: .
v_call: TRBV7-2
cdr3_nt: TGTGCCAGCAGCCCCCAGGGTCTAGCGGGGGGGCTGGGGCAGTTCTTC
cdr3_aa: CASSPQGLAGGLGQFF

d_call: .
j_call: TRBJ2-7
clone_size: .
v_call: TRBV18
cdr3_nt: TGTGCCAGCTCACCGGTCGGGCAGTCCTACGAGCAGTACTTC
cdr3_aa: CASSPVGQSYEQYF

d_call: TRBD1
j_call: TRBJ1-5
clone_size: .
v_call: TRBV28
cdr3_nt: TGTGCCAGCAGAGTCCAGGGGGGGCCCCAGCATTTT
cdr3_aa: CASRVQGGPQHF

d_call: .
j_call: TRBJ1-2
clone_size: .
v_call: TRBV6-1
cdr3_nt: TGTGCCAGCAGTGAAGGGTCTACTTGGACTGGCTACACCTTC
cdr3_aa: CASSEGSTWTGYTF

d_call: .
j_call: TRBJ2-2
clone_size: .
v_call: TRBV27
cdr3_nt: TGTGCCAGCAGTTTCGGCAGGGCCGCCGGGGAGCTGTTTTTT
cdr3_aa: CASSFGRAAGELFF

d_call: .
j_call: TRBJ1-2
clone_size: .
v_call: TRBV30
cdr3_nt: TGTGCCTGGAGCGCGACAGACCGGCATGGCTACACCTTC
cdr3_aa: CAWSATDRHGYTF

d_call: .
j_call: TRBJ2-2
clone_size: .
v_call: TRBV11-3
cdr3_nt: TGTGCCAGCAGCTCGCGGGTGACCGGGGAGCTGTTTTTT
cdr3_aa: CASSSRVTGELFF

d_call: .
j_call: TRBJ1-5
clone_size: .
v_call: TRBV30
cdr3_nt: TGTGCCTGGAGTGCCCCTGGAGTTCAGCCCCAGCATTTT
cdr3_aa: CAWSAPGVQPQHF

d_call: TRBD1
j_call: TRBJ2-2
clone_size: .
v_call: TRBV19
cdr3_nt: TGTGCCAGTAGTATAGAGGGGACAGGGGGCACCGGGGAGCTGTTTTTT
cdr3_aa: CASSIEGTGGTGELFF

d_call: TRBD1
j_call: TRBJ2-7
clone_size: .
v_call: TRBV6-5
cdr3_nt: TGTGCCAGCAGGCCTGGGACAGGGGAATACTACGAGCAGTACTTC
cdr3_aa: CASRPGTGEYYEQYF

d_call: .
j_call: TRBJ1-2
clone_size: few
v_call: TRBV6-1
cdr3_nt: TGTGCCAGCAGTGAGACTTTACGCTACACCTTC
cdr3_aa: CASSETLRYTF

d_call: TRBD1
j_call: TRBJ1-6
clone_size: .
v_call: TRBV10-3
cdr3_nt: TGTGCCATCAGTGGACAGGGTGCCTATAATTCACCCCTCCACTTT
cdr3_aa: CAISGQGAYNSPLHF

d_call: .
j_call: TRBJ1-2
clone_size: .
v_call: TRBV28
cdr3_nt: TGTGCCAGTAGCGCGGCGGGGGGCGCCCGTGGCTACACCTTC
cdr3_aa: CASSAAGGARGYTF

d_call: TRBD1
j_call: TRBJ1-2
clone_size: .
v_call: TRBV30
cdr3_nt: TGTGCCTGGAGACACCAGGGGGCAAAGGGCTACACCTTC
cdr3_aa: CAWRHQGAKGYTF

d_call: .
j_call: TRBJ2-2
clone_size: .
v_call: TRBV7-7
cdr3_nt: TGTGCCAGCGGGAGACAGCCCAACACCGGGGAGCTGTTTTTT
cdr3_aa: CASGRQPNTGELFF

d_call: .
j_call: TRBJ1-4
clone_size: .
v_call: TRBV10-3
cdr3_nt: TGTGCCATCAGTGAGGCCCGGATGCTCGATGCAACTAATGAAAAACTGTTTTTT
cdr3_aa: CAISEARMLDATNEKLFF

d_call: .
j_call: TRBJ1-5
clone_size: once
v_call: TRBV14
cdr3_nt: TGTGCCAGCAGCCAAGAAGGGTGGCAGTATAGCAATCAGCCCCAGCATTTT
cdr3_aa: CASSQEGWQYSNQPQHF

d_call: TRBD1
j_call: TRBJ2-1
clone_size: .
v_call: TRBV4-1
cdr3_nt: TGCGCCAGCAGCCAAGCCCGGACAGGAGTTCCCCGCGGTGAGCAGTTCTTC
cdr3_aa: CASSQARTGVPRGEQFF

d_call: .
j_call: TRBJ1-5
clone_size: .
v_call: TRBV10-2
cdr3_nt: TGCGCCAGCAGAGACAATAGCAATCAGCCCCAGCATTTT
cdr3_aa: CASRDNSNQPQHF

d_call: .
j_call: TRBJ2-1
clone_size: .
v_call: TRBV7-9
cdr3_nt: TGTGCCAGCAGCTTAACAGGGACCTACAATGAGCAGTTCTTC
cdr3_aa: CASSLTGTYNEQFF

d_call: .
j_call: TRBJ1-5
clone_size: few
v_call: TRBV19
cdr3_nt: TGTGCCAGTAGTATATGGAGGGACCAGCCCCAGCATTTT
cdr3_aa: CASSIWRDQPQHF

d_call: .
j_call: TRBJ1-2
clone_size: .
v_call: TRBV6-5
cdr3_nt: TGTGCCAGCAGTGCGTCGGGGGTCGGCTACACCTTC
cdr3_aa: CASSASGVGYTF

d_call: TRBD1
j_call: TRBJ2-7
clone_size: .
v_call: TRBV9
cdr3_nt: TGTGCCAGCAGCGTAGGGGACAGGGGCTACGAGCAGTACTTC
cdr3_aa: CASSVGDRGYEQYF

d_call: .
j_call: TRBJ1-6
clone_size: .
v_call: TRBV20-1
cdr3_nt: TGCAGTGCCCGCGGCCCACCCCTCCACTTT
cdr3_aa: CSARGPPLHF

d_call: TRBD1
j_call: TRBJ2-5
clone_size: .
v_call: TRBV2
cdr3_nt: TGTGCCAGCAGCGCACAGGGGATCAGCCAAGAGACCCAGTACTTC
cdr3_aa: CASSAQGISQETQYF

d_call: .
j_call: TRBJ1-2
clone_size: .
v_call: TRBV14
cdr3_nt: TGTGCCAGCAGCCAAGATAGGTTTTATGGCTACACCTTC
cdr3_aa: CASSQDRFYGYTF

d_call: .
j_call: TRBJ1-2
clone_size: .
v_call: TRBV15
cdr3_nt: TGTGCCACCAGCAGAGGGTGGCCTGACAGCTATGGCTACACCTTC
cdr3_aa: CATSRGWPDSYGYTF

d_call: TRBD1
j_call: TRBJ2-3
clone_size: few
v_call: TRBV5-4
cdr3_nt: TGTGCCAGCAGCTCCCCCGGGACAGGGGGGAGAGATACGCAGTATTTT
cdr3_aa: CASSSPGTGGRDTQYF

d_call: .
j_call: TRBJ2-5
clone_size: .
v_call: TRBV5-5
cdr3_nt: TGTGCCAGCAGCTTGCCGGGGACCCAGTACTTC
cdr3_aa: CASSLPGTQYF

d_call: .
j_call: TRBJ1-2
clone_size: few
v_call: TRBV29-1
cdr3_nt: TGCAGCGTTGGACAGGACGACTATGGCTACACCTTC
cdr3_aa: CSVGQDDYGYTF